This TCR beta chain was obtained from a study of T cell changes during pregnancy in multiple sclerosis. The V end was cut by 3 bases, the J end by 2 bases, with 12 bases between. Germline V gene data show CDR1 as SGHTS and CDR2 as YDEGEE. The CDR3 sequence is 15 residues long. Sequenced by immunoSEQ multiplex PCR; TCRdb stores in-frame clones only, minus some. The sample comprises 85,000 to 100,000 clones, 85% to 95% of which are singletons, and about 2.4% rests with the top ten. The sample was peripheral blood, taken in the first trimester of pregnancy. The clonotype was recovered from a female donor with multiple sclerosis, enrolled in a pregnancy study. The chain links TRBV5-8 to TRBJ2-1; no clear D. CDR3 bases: TGTGCCAGCAGCTCTAAAGGCGGTCCCTACAATGAGCAGTTCTTC. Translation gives CASSSKGGPYNEQFF. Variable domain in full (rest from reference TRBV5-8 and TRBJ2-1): EAGVTQSPTHLIKTRGQQATLRCSPISGHTSVYWYQQALGLGLQFLLWYDEGEERNRGNFPPRFSGRQFPNYSSELNVNALELEDSALYLCASSSKGGPYNEQFFGPGTRLTVL.